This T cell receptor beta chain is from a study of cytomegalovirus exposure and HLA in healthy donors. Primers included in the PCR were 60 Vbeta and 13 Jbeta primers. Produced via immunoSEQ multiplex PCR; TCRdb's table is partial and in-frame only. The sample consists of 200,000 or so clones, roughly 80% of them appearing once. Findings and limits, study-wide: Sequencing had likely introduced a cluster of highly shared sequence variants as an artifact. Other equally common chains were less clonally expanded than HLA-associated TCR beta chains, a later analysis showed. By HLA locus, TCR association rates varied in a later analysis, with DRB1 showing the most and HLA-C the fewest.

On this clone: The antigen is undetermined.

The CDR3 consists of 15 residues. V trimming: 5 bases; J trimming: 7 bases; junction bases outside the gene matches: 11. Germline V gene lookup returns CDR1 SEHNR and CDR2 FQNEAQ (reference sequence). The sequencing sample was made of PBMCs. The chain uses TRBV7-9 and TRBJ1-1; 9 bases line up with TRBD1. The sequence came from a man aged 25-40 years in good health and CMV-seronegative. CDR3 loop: CASSAPDRGKVEAFF. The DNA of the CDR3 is TGTGCCAGCAGCGCACCGGACAGGGGAAAAGTTGAAGCTTTCTTT.